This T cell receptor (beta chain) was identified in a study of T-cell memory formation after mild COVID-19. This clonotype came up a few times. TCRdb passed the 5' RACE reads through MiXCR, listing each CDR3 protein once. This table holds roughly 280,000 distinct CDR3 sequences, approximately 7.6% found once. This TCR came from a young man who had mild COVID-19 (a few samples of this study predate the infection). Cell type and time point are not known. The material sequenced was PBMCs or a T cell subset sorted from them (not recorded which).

CDR3 nucleotide sequence: TGTGCCAGCAGCCTATTGGCAGAGAGGAACACTGAAGCTTTCTTT. It specifies CASSLLAERNTEAFF. The gene calls are TRBV7-8 and TRBJ1-1; D remains unclear. Between the trimmed V and J ends, which lost 5 bases and 1 base, there was a span of 14 bases. The CDR3 is 15 amino acids. Germline V lookup: CDR1 SGHVS, CDR2 FQNEAQ.